This TCR beta chain derives from a study of TIL therapy for anti-PD-1-resistant metastatic lung cancer. Study details: Median tumor PD-L1 proportion score was roughly 5.5%. Most patients had lung adenocarcinoma; a handful of tumors were EGFR-mutant, two ALK-rearranged; half smoked currently or formerly. Study-level results: This highly selected cohort may not generalize to typical lung cancer patients.

Concerning this clone itself: The target antigen is unknown.

Trimming shortened V by 4 bases and J by 3 bases, and 15 bases separated the two germline ends. The CDR3 contains 15 residues. CDR1 MRHNA and CDR2 SNTAGT come from the germline V gene. Time point: pre-treatment sample, taken before nivolumab and TIL therapy. The tumor samples were excised metastases, mostly pleural nodules or supraclavicular lymph nodes. Sequencing used immunoSEQ v3. The table came from immunoSEQ multiplex PCR; TCRdb's copy has only in-frame clones and leaves some out. This table holds under 2,500 clones, approximately 87% found once. The TCR was taken from a person aged 25 to 80 with non-small cell lung cancer. The chain joins TRBV6-4 to TRBJ2-5; D remains ambiguous. Material: tumor tissue, obtained at baseline. CDR3 sequence reads: CASSGGPNRKETQYF. The CDR3 DNA sequence: TGTGCCAGCAGTGGTGGCCCAAACCGAAAAGAGACCCAGTACTTC.